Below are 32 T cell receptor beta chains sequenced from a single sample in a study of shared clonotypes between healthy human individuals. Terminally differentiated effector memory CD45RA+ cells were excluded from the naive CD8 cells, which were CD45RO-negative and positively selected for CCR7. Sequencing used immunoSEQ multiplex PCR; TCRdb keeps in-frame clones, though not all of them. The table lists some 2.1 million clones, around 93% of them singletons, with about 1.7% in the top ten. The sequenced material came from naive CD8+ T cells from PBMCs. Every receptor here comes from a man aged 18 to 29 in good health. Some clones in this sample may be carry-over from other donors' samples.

DNA for the CDR3: TGTGCCAGCAGTTGGGCAACAGGACGGTCGGGTCAGCCCCAGCATTTT. Its protein is CASSWATGRSGQPQHF. The chain recombines TRBV28 with TRBJ1-5; TRBD1 might be the D (5 bases). Germline assignment: CDR1 MDHEN and CDR2 SYDVKM. This CDR3 comprises 16 residues. V lost 4 bases, J lost 6 bases, and 19 bases lay in between.

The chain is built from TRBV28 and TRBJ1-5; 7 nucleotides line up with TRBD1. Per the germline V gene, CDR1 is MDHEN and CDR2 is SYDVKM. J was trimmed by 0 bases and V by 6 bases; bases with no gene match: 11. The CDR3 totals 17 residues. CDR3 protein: CASRDETGRVSNQPQHF. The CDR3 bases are TGTGCCAGCAGGGACGAGACAGGGCGGGTTAGCAATCAGCCCCAGCATTTT. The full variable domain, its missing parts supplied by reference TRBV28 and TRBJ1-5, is DVKVTQSSRYLVKRTGEKVFLECVQDMDHENMFWYRQDPGLGLRLIYFSYDVKMKEKGDIPEGYSVSREKKERFSLILESASTNQTSMYLCASRDETGRVSNQPQHFGDGTRLSIL.

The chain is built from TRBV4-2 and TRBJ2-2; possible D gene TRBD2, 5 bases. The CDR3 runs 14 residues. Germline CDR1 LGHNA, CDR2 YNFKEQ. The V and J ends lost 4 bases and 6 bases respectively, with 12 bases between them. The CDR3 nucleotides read TGTGCCAGCAGCCCACCCGCGGGTCCCGGGGAGCTGTTTTTT. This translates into CASSPPAGPGELFF.

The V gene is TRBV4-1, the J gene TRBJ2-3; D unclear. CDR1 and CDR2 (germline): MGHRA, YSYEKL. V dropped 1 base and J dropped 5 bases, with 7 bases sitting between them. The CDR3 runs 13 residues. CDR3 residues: CASSQVVRDTQYF. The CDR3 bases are TGCGCCAGCAGCCAAGTCGTCCGAGATACGCAGTATTTT.

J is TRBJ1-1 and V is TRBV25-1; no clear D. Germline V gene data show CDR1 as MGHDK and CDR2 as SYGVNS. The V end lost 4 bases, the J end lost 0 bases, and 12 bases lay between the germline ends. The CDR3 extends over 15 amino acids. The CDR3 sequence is CASSASGSMNTEAFF. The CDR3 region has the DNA TGTGCCAGCAGTGCATCCGGGTCAATGAACACTGAAGCTTTCTTT. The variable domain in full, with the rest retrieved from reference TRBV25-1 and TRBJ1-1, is EADIYQTPRYLVIGTGKKITLECSQTMGHDKMYWYQQDPGMELHLIHYSYGVNSTEKGDLSSESTVSRIRTEHFPLTLESARPSHTSQYLCASSASGSMNTEAFFGQGTRLTVV.

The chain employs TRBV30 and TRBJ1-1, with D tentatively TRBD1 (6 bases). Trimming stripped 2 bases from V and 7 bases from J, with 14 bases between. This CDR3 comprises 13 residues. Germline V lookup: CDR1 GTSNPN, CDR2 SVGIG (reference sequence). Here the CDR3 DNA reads TGTGCCTGGAGTCACGCAGGGGCAGGTGAAGCTTTCTTT. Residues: CAWSHAGAGEAFF.

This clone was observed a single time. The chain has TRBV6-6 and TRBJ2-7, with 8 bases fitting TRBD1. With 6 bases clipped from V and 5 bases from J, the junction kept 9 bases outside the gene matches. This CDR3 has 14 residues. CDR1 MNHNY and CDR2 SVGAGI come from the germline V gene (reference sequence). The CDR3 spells CASRPGQGIDEQYF. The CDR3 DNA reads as TGTGCCAGCAGGCCCGGACAGGGAATCGACGAGCAGTACTTC.

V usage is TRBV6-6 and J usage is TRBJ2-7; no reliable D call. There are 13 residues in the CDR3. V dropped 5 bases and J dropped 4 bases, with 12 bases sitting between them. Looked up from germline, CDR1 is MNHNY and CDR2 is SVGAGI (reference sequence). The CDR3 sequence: CASSPTDTYEQYF. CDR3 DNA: TGTGCCAGCAGTCCCACAGACACTTACGAGCAGTACTTC.

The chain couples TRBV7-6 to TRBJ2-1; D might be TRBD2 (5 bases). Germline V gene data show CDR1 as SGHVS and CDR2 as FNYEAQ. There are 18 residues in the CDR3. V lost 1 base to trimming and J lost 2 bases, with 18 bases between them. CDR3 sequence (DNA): TGTGCCAGCAGCTTAGTTAGGGTTTCTCACGGGACCTACAATGAGCAGTTCTTC. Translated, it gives CASSLVRVSHGTYNEQFF.

The CDR3 DNA sequence: TGTGCCAGCAGCTTAGGGAGGGTCGGCAATCAGCCCCAGCATTTT. Encoded protein: CASSLGRVGNQPQHF. This rearrangement joins TRBV13 to TRBJ1-5, with D uncertain. Germline V gene lookup returns CDR1 PRHDT and CDR2 FYEKMQ (reference sequence). V was clipped by 0 bases and J by 2 bases, with 8 bases between them. The CDR3 totals 15 residues.

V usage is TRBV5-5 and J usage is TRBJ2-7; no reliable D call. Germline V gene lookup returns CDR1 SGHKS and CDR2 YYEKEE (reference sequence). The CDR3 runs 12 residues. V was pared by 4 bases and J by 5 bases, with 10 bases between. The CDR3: CASSPSVHEQYF. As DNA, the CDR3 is TGTGCCAGCAGCCCCTCTGTGCACGAGCAGTACTTC.

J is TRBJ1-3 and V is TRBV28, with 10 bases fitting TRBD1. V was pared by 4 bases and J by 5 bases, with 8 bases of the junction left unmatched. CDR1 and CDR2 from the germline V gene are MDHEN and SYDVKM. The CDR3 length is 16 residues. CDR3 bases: TGTGCCAGCAGTTCTGGTAGGGGACAGGGGAGAAACACCATATATTTT. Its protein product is CASSSGRGQGRNTIYF.

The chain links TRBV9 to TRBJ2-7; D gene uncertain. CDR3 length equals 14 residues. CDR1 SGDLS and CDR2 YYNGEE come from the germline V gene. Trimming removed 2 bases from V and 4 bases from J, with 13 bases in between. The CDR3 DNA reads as TGTGCCAGCAGCGTTGGTGGACGGTATTACGAGCAGTACTTC. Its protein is CASSVGGRYYEQYF.

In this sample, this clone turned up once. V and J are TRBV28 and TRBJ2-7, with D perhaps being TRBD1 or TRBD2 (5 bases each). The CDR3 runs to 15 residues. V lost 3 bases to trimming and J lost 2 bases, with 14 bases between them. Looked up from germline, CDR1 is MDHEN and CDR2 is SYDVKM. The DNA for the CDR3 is TGTGCCAGCAGTTTCTCCTTGGGGGAAACCTACGAGCAGTACTTC. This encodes CASSFSLGETYEQYF.

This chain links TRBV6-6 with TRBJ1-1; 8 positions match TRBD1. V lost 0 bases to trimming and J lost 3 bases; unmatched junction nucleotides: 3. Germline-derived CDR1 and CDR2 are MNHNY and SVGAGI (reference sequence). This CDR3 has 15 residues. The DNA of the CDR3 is TGTGCCAGCAGTTACTCTGGACAGGGAGACACTGAAGCTTTCTTT. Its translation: CASSYSGQGDTEAFF.

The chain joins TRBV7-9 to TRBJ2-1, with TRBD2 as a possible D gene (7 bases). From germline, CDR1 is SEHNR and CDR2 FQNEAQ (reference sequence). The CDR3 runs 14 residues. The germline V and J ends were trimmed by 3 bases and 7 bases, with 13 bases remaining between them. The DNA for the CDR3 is TGTGCCAGCAGCTTTGCGGGGGCCCGTAATGAGCAGTTCTTC. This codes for CASSFAGARNEQFF.

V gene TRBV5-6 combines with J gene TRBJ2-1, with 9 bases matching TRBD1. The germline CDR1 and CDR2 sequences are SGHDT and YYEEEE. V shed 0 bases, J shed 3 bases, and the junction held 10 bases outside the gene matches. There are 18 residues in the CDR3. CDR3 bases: TGTGCCAGCAGCTTGGCCTTTTCGGGGGACAGGGACTACAATGAGCAGTTCTTC. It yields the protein CASSLAFSGDRDYNEQFF.

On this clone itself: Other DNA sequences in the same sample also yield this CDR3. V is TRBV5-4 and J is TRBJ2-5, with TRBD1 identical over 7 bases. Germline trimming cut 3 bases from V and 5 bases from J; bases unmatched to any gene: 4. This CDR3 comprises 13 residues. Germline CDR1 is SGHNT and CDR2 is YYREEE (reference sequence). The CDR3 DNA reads TGTGCCAGCAGCTCATACAGGGGTGAGACCCAGTACTTC. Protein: CASSSYRGETQYF.

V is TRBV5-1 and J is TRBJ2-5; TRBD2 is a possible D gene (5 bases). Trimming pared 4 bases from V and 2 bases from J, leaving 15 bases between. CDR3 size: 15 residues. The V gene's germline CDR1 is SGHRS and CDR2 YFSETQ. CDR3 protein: CASSEKPREQETQYF. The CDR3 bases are TGCGCCAGCAGCGAGAAACCGAGGGAACAAGAGACCCAGTACTTC. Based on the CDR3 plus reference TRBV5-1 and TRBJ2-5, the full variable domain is KAGVTQTPRYLIKTRGQQVTLSCSPISGHRSVSWYQQTPGQGLQFLFEYFSETQRNKGNFPGRFSGRQFSNSRSEMNVSTLELGDSALYLCASSEKPREQETQYFGPGTRLLVL.

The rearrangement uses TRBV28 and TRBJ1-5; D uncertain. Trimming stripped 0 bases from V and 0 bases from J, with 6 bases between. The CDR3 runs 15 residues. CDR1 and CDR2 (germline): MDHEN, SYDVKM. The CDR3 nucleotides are TGTGCCAGCAGTTTATGGCGGAATAGCAATCAGCCCCAGCATTTT. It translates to CASSLWRNSNQPQHF.

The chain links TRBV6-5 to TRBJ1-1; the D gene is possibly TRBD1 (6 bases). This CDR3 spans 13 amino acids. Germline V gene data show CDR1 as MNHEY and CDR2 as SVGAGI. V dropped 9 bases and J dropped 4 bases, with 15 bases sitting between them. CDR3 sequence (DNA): TGTGCCAGTATTGGGGGCGTTGGCACTGAAGCTTTCTTT. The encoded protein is CASIGGVGTEAFF.

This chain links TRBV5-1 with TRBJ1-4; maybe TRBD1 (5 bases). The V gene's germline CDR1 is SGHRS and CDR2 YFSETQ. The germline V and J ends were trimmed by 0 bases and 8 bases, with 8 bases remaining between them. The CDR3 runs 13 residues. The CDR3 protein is CASSLEGREKLFF. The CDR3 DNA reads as TGCGCCAGCAGCTTGGAGGGGCGCGAAAAACTGTTTTTT.

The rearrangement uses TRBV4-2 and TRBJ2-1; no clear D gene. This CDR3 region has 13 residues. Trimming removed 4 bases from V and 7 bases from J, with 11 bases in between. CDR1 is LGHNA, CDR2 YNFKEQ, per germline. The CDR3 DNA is TGTGCCAGCAGCCTGGACCTTGGGAATGAGCAGTTCTTC. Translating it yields CASSLDLGNEQFF.

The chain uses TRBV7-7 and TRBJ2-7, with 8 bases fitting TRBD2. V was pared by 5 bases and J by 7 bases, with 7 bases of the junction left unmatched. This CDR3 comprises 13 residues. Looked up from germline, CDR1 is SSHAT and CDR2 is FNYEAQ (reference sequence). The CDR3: CASSPGGGREQYF. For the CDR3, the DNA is TGTGCCAGCAGCCCCGGGGGGGGGAGAGAGCAGTACTTC.

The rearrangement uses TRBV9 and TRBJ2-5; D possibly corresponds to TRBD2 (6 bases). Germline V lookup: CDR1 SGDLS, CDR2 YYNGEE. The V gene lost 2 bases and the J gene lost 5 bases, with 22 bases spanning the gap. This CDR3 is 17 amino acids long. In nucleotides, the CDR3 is TGTGCCAGCAGCGTTTCGAGTGGCGGGAAGGCCCTTGAGACCCAGTACTTC. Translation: CASSVSSGGKALETQYF.

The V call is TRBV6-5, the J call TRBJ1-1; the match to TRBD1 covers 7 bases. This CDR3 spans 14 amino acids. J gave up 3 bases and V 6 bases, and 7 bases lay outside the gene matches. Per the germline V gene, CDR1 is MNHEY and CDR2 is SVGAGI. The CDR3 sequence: CASSGGQVDTEAFF. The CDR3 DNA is TGTGCCAGCAGCGGAGGACAGGTGGACACTGAAGCTTTCTTT.

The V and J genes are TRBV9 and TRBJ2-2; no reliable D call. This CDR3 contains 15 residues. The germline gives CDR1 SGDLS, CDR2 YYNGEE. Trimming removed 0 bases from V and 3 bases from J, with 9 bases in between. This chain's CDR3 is CASSVEVGHTGELFF. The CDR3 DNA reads TGTGCCAGCAGCGTAGAAGTAGGCCACACCGGGGAGCTGTTTTTT. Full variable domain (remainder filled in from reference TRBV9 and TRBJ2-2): DSGVTQTPKHLITATGQRVTLRCSPRSGDLSVYWYQQSLDQGLQFLIQYYNGEERAKGNILERFSAQQFPDLHSELNLSSLELGDSALYFCASSVEVGHTGELFFGEGSRLTVL.

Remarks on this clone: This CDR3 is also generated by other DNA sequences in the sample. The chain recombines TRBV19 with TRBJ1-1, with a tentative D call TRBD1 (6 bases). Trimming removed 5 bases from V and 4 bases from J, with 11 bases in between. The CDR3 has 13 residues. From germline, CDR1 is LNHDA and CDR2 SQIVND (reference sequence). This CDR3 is CASSLQGGTEAFF. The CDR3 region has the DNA TGTGCCAGTAGTCTACAGGGAGGCACTGAAGCTTTCTTT.

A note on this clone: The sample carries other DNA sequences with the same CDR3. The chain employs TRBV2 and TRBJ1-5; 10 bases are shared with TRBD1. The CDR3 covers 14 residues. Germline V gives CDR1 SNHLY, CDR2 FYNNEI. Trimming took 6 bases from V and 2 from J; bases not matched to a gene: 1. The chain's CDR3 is CASRGTGGNQPQHF. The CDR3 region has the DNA TGTGCCAGCAGAGGGACAGGGGGCAATCAGCCCCAGCATTTT. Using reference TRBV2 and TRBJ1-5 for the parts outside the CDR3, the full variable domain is EPEVTQTPSHQVTQMGQEVILRCVPISNHLYFYWYRQILGQKVEFLVSFYNNEISEKSEIFDDQFSVERPDGSNFTLKIRSTKLEDSAMYFCASRGTGGNQPQHFGDGTRLSIL.

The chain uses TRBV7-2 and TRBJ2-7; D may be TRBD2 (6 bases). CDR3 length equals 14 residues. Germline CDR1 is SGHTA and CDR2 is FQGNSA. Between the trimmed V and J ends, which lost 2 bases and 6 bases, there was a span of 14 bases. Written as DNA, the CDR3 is TGTGCCAGCAGCTTAATTGTCCTAGCGAGCGAGCAGTACTTC. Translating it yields CASSLIVLASEQYF.

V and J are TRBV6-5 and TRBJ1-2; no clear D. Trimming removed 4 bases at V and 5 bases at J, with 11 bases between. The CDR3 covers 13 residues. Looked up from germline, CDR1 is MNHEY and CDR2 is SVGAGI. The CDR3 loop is CASSFHPRYGYTF. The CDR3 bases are TGTGCCAGCAGTTTCCACCCGCGATATGGCTACACCTTC.

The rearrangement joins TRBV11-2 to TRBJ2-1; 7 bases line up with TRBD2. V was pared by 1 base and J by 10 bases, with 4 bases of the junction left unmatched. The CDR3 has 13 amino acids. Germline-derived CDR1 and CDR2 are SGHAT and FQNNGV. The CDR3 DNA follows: TGTGCCAGCAGCTTAGGGCCTAGCGGCGAGCAGTTCTTC. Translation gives CASSLGPSGEQFF. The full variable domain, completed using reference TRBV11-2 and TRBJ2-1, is EAGVAQSPRYKIIEKRQSVAFWCNPISGHATLYWYQQILGQGPKLLIQFQNNGVVDDSQLPKDRFSAERLKGVDSTLKIQPAKLEDSAVYLCASSLGPSGEQFFGPGTRLTVL.